The next 22 T cell receptor beta chains were all read from a single sample in a study of T cell responses to AZD1222 COVID-19 vaccine. Generated by immunoSEQ multiplex PCR, the TCRdb table keeps only in-frame clones and is missing some. In the table there are approximately 100,000 clones, roughly nine tenths of which are singletons. The starting material was peripheral blood, obtained on day 0 of AZD1222 vaccination. The receptors come from an adult in good health.

The chain has TRBV6-2 or TRBV6-3 and TRBJ1-1; D is undetermined. The CDR3 covers 12 residues. The germline V gene encodes CDR1 MNHEY and CDR2 SVGEGT. V was shortened by 6 bases and J by 5 bases, with 10 bases between the two germline ends. The CDR3 protein is CASSIGRTEAFF. The DNA for the CDR3 is TGTGCCAGCAGCATTGGGAGGACTGAAGCTTTCTTT.

The chain is built from TRBV11-2 and TRBJ1-2; possibly TRBD1 for D (6 bases). Germline loops: CDR1 SGHAT, CDR2 FQNNGV. CDR3 length: 13 residues. Trimming cost V 5 bases and J 3 bases, with 10 bases left between them. The CDR3 sequence: CASSQDSHYGYTF. The CDR3 bases are TGTGCCAGCAGCCAGGACAGTCACTATGGCTACACCTTC. The whole variable domain, remainder taken from reference TRBV11-2 and TRBJ1-2, is EAGVAQSPRYKIIEKRQSVAFWCNPISGHATLYWYQQILGQGPKLLIQFQNNGVVDDSQLPKDRFSAERLKGVDSTLKIQPAKLEDSAVYLCASSQDSHYGYTFGSGTRLTVV.

The chain couples TRBV5-5 to TRBJ1-3; D remains ambiguous. The CDR3 runs to 14 residues. Germline V CDR1 and CDR2: SGHKS, YYEKEE (reference sequence). Trimming took off 4 bases at V and 0 bases at J, with 8 bases between the two ends. The CDR3 nucleotides are TGTGCCAGCAGCCTGACTGACTCTGGAAACACCATATATTTT. The encoded protein is CASSLTDSGNTIYF.

This sequence joins TRBV19 and TRBJ1-4; D not certain. Trimming shortened V by 2 bases and J by 4 bases, and 8 bases separated the two germline ends. This CDR3 comprises 14 residues. The V gene's germline CDR1 is LNHDA and CDR2 SQIVND (reference sequence). CDR3 nucleotides: TGTGCCAGTAGTATAAACGCAATTAATGAAAAACTGTTTTTT. Translation: CASSINAINEKLFF.

This chain links TRBV7-6 with TRBJ1-5; possible D gene TRBD1, 6 bases. In germline, CDR1 is SGHVS, CDR2 FNYEAQ. Between the trimmed V and J ends, which lost 5 bases and 5 bases, there was a span of 19 bases. The CDR3 sequence is 16 residues long. The CDR3 here is CASSPLGGRGDQPQHF. CDR3 nucleotides: TGTGCCAGCAGCCCACTTGGGGGGAGGGGGGATCAGCCCCAGCATTTT.

The gene calls are TRBV19 and TRBJ1-2, with D possibly TRBD1 on 6 matching bases. This CDR3 has 15 residues. V dropped 4 bases and J dropped 0 bases, with 12 bases sitting between them. The germline CDR1 and CDR2 sequences are LNHDA and SQIVND (reference sequence). CDR3 bases: TGTGCCAGTAGTAATGACAGGTATTCTAACTATGGCTACACCTTC. Its translation: CASSNDRYSNYGYTF. Variable domain in full (rest from reference TRBV19 and TRBJ1-2): DGGITQSPKYLFRKEGQNVTLSCEQNLNHDAMYWYRQDPGQGLRLIYYSQIVNDFQKGDIAEGYSVSREKKESFPLTVTSAQKNPTAFYLCASSNDRYSNYGYTFGSGTRLTVV.

The chain employs TRBV5-1 and TRBJ2-5; D gene ambiguous. The CDR3 extends over 14 amino acids. With 1 base removed from V and 3 bases from J, the gap between germline ends came to 10 bases. Germline loops: CDR1 SGHRS, CDR2 YFSETQ. The CDR3 DNA sequence: TGCGCCAGCAGCTTGACGGTAGCAAAAGAGACCCAGTACTTC. Encoded protein: CASSLTVAKETQYF.

V gene TRBV7-9 combines with J gene TRBJ2-1; D gene uncertain. Trimming cost V 5 bases and J 5 bases, with 4 bases left between them. The germline CDR1 and CDR2 sequences are SEHNR and FQNEAQ (reference sequence). The CDR3 spans 11 residues. CDR3 DNA sequence: TGTGCCAGCAGCCGGGACAATGAGCAGTTCTTC. Protein product: CASSRDNEQFF.

The chain has TRBV14 and TRBJ1-2, with 7 bases identical to TRBD1. Looked up from germline, CDR1 is SGHDN and CDR2 is FVKESK. Unmatched junction bases numbered 7, after V lost 4 bases and J lost 5 bases. The CDR3 has 14 amino acids. Here the CDR3 DNA reads TGTGCCAGCAGCCCCCATCGGACAGGTTATGGCTACACCTTC. This encodes CASSPHRTGYGYTF.

This clone appeared once. CDR3 sequence (DNA): TGTGCCAGCAGCTTAAGGGGAGGGGGGAATCAGGCCACAGATACGCAGTATTTT. Translated, it gives CASSLRGGGNQATDTQYF. This chain connects TRBV7-8 to TRBJ2-3; D is perhaps TRBD2 (7 bases). CDR3 length: 18 residues. Germline CDR1 reads SGHVS; CDR2 reads FQNEAQ. The V and J ends lost 2 bases and 2 bases respectively, with 20 bases between them.

The chain combines TRBV5-6 with TRBJ1-2, with 9 bases fitting TRBD1. V gave up 2 bases and J gave up 4 bases; unmatched junction bases: 3. Germline loops: CDR1 SGHDT, CDR2 YYEEEE. The CDR3 sequence is 14 residues long. The CDR3 nucleotides read TGTGCCAGCAGCTTACAGGGGGCGGGCTATGGCTACACCTTC. This codes for CASSLQGAGYGYTF.

The chain carries TRBV28 and TRBJ1-1; possible D gene TRBD1, 5 bases. V gave up 1 base and J gave up 5 bases, with 23 bases separating them. The germline CDR1 and CDR2 sequences are MDHEN and SYDVKM. This CDR3 contains 18 residues. As DNA, the CDR3 is TGTGCCAGCAGTTTATCTGCCTGGAGGGGTTATGCCGAGACTGAAGCTTTCTTT. Its translation is CASSLSAWRGYAETEAFF.

The chain employs TRBV6-5 and TRBJ2-7; TRBD1 agrees at 7 bases. Germline values: CDR1 MNHEY, CDR2 SVGAGI. After removal of 5 bases from V and 2 bases from J, the junction contained 6 bases not matched to a gene. The CDR3 runs 14 residues. As DNA, the CDR3 is TGTGCCAGCAGTCCGACAGGGATTACCTACGAGCAGTACTTC. This encodes CASSPTGITYEQYF.

The V call is TRBV7-3, the J call TRBJ2-3, with D maybe TRBD2 (5 bases). The CDR3 is 15 residues long. Germline lookup yields CDR1 SGHTA and CDR2 FQGTGA. V was shortened by 3 bases and J by 0 bases, with 10 bases between the two germline ends. The CDR3 DNA is TGTGCCAGCAGCTTGACGGGGATTAGCACAGATACGCAGTATTTT. Protein sequence: CASSLTGISTDTQYF.

The V call is TRBV23-1, the J call TRBJ2-5, with 12 nucleotides matching TRBD2. TRBV23-1 is placed among ORFs of uncertain function. CDR3 size: 20 residues. V shed 3 bases and J 1 base; nucleotides not matched to a gene: 15. This CDR3 reads CASSHQTSGGPNLLQETQYF. CDR3 sequence (DNA): TGCGCCAGCAGTCATCAGACTAGCGGGGGCCCAAACCTCCTCCAAGAGACCCAGTACTTC.

V and J are TRBV9 and TRBJ1-6, with D uncertain. CDR1 is SGDLS, CDR2 YYNGEE, per germline. The CDR3 is 16 residues long. V lost 0 bases and J 7 bases, leaving 14 bases between the germline ends. The DNA for the CDR3 is TGTGCCAGCAGCGTAGAGATGGTCACCCAGAATTCACCCCTCCACTTT. Its protein is CASSVEMVTQNSPLHF.

The chain joins TRBV30 to TRBJ1-5, with D perhaps matching TRBD1 (6 bases). The germline gives CDR1 GTSNPN, CDR2 SVGIG (reference sequence). The CDR3 is 14 residues long. The V end was cut by 6 bases, the J end by 0 bases, with 12 bases between. The CDR3 region has the DNA TGTGCCTGCGCGGTGGGGGCTAGCAATCAGCCCCAGCATTTT. Residues: CACAVGASNQPQHF.

This chain links TRBV5-1 with TRBJ2-2; D not resolved. CDR1 is SGHRS and CDR2 is YFSETQ in the germline V gene. V was shortened by 3 bases and J by 4 bases, with 7 bases between the two germline ends. The CDR3 has 13 residues. The CDR3 bases are TGCGCCAGCAGCTCGATTACCACCGGGGAGCTGTTTTTT. It yields the protein CASSSITTGELFF.

In DNA, the CDR3 is TGCGCCAGCAGCTTGGCCGGGAGAGGGGCGCGGAGTGAAAAACTGTTTTTT. Translated, it gives CASSLAGRGARSEKLFF. The chain links TRBV5-1 to TRBJ1-4; D may be TRBD1 (5 bases). Germline values: CDR1 SGHRS, CDR2 YFSETQ. This CDR3 contains 17 residues. Trimming stripped 0 bases from V and 7 bases from J, with 19 bases between. The full variable domain, completed using reference TRBV5-1 and TRBJ1-4, is KAGVTQTPRYLIKTRGQQVTLSCSPISGHRSVSWYQQTPGQGLQFLFEYFSETQRNKGNFPGRFSGRQFSNSRSEMNVSTLELGDSALYLCASSLAGRGARSEKLFFGSGTQLSVL.

This chain joins TRBV5-8 and TRBJ1-2, with D unresolved. Deletions cut 6 bases from V and 3 bases from J, with 15 bases between. Germline CDR1 reads SGHTS; CDR2 reads YDEGEE. CDR3 size: 14 residues. The CDR3 region is CASIFRSAYYGYTF. CDR3 nucleotides: TGTGCCAGCATCTTCAGATCGGCCTACTATGGCTACACCTTC.

This rearrangement joins TRBV7-2 to TRBJ2-1, with unresolved D. Germline loops: CDR1 SGHTA, CDR2 FQGNSA. V lost 1 base, J lost 3 bases, and 10 bases lay in between. There are 15 residues in the CDR3. The CDR3 is CASSLGGAHYNEQFF. CDR3 sequence (DNA): TGTGCCAGCAGCTTAGGTGGCGCCCACTACAATGAGCAGTTCTTC.

J is TRBJ2-1 and V is TRBV28, with TRBD1 as a possible D gene (5 bases). Germline V gives CDR1 MDHEN, CDR2 SYDVKM. This CDR3 is 17 amino acids long. The ends were cut back, 4 bases at V and 4 bases at J, with 20 bases in the middle. CDR3 nucleotide sequence: TGTGCCAGCAGTTCAAACCGCAGGGCACCACTATACAATGAGCAGTTCTTC. Protein sequence: CASSSNRRAPLYNEQFF.